These T cell receptor beta chains were read from a single sample in a study of T cells after yellow fever vaccination. TCRdb ran MiXCR on the 5' RACE reads and lists one entry per CDR3 protein. The sample yields some 350,000 distinct CDR3 sequences, around a tenth seen once. This material consisted of PBMCs, taken on the day of the first yellow fever vaccination. The source is a young man who received the YFV17D yellow fever vaccine. CDR3s include the opening cysteine and the closing phenylalanine or tryptophan. The D gene is left open where the match is weak. The size of a clone is reported for some rows only, either as once, few or many, or as a class for expanded clones.

>TRBJ2-5|NA|TRBV7-9|TRBD1
TGTGCCAGCAGCCCCTCAATCGGGACAGGGTTTAGGGAGACCCAGTACTTC
CASSPSIGTGFRETQYF
>TRBJ1-4|few|TRBV7-9|NA
TGTGCCAGCAGCCGAAGACCCTTTGCAACTAATGAAAAACTGTTTTTT
CASSRRPFATNEKLFF
>TRBJ1-5|NA|TRBV5-1|TRBD1
TGCGCCAGCAGCACAGGGACAGGAGGGAGCAATCAGCCCCAGCATTTT
CASSTGTGGSNQPQHF
>TRBJ2-2|NA|TRBV27|NA
TGTGCCAGCAGACTCAGGGCGGCCACCGGGGAGCTGTTTTTT
CASRLRAATGELFF
>TRBJ2-7|many|TRBV12-3/TRBV12-4|TRBD1
TGTGCCAGCACCCCGACAGGGGGCCACCTTGGCCCGTACTTC
CASTPTGGHLGPYF
>TRBJ1-5|NA|TRBV12-3/TRBV12-4|NA
TGTGCCAGCAGTAATGACAGGTTTCGCAATCAGCCCCAGCATTTT
CASSNDRFRNQPQHF
>TRBJ2-1|many|TRBV19|TRBD2
TGTGCCAGTAGTACATCGGGGGGGCAACAGTTCTTC
CASSTSGGQQFF
>TRBJ2-3|many|TRBV9|NA
TGTGCCAGCAGCCGTGACGGCAGTACCACAGATACGCAGTATTTT
CASSRDGSTTDTQYF
>TRBJ2-2|NA|TRBV9|NA
TGTGCCAGCAGCGTAGTGGGGCTAGCGCCGAACACCGGGGAGCTGTTTTTT
CASSVVGLAPNTGELFF
>TRBJ2-5|few|TRBV6-2/TRBV6-3|TRBD2
TGTGCCAGCAGTCCCCGATACCGGACTAGATCCGAAGAGACCCAGTACTTC
CASSPRYRTRSEETQYF
>TRBJ2-2|NA|TRBV20-1|TRBD2
TGCAGTGCTAGACCACCTAGCGGGGGGCGTGCCGGGGAGCTGTTTTTT
CSARPPSGGRAGELFF
>TRBJ1-1|NA|TRBV9|NA
TGTGCCAGCAGCGTAGCCCCCCTGACAGGAGTGAACACTGAAGCTTTCTTT
CASSVAPLTGVNTEAFF
>TRBJ1-2|many|TRBV5-1|TRBD1
TGCGCCAGCAGCTTGGACGGACAGGGTAACGGCTACACCTTC
CASSLDGQGNGYTF
>TRBJ2-5|few|TRBV7-2|NA
TGTGCCAGCAACTTATCAGGGGAGGAGACCCAGTACTTC
CASNLSGEETQYF
>TRBJ2-3|NA|TRBV3-1|NA
TGTGCCAGCAGCCAAGGGTCGGGACTTAGCGTCGCAGATACGCAGTATTTT
CASSQGSGLSVADTQYF
>TRBJ1-3|NA|TRBV7-9|NA
TGTGCCAGCAGCCCCGGCACGGTAGCTGGAAACACCATATATTTT
CASSPGTVAGNTIYF
>TRBJ2-5|few|TRBV24-1|NA
TGTGCCACCAGTGTATTCAGGGCGGGAGAGACCCAGTACTTC
CATSVFRAGETQYF
>TRBJ2-4|few|TRBV6-6|NA
TGTGCCAGCAGTTACCAAGGACGAGACATTCAGTACTTC
CASSYQGRDIQYF
>TRBJ2-3|NA|TRBV5-6|NA
TGTGCCAGCAGCTTGGACCAGGGAGGTTCAGATACGCAGTATTTT
CASSLDQGGSDTQYF
>TRBJ2-1|NA|TRBV7-9|TRBD2
TGTGCCAGCAGCTTCTTGGCTAGCGGGGTTTCTGAGCAGTTCTTC
CASSFLASGVSEQFF
>TRBJ2-3|NA|TRBV5-4|NA
TGTGCCAGCAGCTTGGTTAACAGTCAGGGGACAGATACGCAGTATTTT
CASSLVNSQGTDTQYF
>TRBJ2-7|few|TRBV6-2/TRBV6-3|NA
TGTGCCAGCAGCCCCGGCCCCTGGGGCGAGCAGTACTTC
CASSPGPWGEQYF
>TRBJ2-7|many|TRBV30|NA
TGTGCCTGGAGTGTAGGGGCGACGGCCCTGGCCGAGCAGTACTTC
CAWSVGATALAEQYF
>TRBJ2-7|NA|TRBV19|NA
TGTGCCAGCGGCCGCGGGCTGGACTACGAGCAGTACTTC
CASGRGLDYEQYF
>TRBJ1-6|NA|TRBV7-9|NA
TGTGCCAGCAGCCAAAGGGGTCAAAATTCACCCCTCCACTTT
CASSQRGQNSPLHF
>TRBJ2-5|NA|TRBV10-3|NA
TGTGCCATCAGTGCTCCGGGCAACGAGGAGACCCAGTACTTC
CAISAPGNEETQYF
>TRBJ1-2|NA|TRBV6-1|NA
TGTGCCAGCAGCCGTGAGGACGGGGATAACTATGGCTACACCTTC
CASSREDGDNYGYTF
>TRBJ2-7|few|TRBV6-5|NA
TGTGCCAGCAGTTACTCCCCCCAATTTACGTCGTACGAGCAGTACTTC
CASSYSPQFTSYEQYF
>TRBJ2-3|many|TRBV27|NA
TGTGCCAGCAGTTTGTCAGGGGCCGGGGATACGCAGTATTTT
CASSLSGAGDTQYF
>TRBJ2-1|few|TRBV12-3/TRBV12-4|NA
TGTGCCAGCAGTTTGATCCCGAATGAGCAGTTCTTC
CASSLIPNEQFF